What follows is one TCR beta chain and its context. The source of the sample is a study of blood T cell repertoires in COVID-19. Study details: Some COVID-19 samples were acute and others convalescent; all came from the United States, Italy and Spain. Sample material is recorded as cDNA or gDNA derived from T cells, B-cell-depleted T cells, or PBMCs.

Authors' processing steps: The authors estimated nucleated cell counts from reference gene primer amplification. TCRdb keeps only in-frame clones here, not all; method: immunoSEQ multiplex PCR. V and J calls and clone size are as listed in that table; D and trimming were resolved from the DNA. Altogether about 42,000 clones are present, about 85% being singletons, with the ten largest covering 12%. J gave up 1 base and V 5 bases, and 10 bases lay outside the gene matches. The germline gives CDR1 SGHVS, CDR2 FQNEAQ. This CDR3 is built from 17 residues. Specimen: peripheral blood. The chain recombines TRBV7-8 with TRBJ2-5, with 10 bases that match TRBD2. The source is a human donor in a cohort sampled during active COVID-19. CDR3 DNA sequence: TGTGCCAGCAGCCTCACCCGGGCTAGCGGGGGCCAAGAGACCCAGTACTTC. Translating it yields CASSLTRASGGQETQYF.